This T cell receptor beta chain emerged from a study of T-cell reconstitution after alpha-beta-depleted transplantation in children. Study-level points and caveats: At around two months after transplant, the alpha-beta T cells were reportedly derived from several hundred expanded clones that came from non-depleted graft cells. At the one-year point after transplant, T-cell counts and TCRbeta diversity were found to come mostly from T cells that had been newly produced.

This clonotype was detected many times. Its antigen is still unknown. The CDR3 spans 15 residues. Trimming shortened V by 3 bases and J by 2 bases, and 12 bases separated the two germline ends. Germline-derived CDR1 and CDR2 are SNHLY and FYNNEI. The TCRbeta library incorporated unique molecular identifiers. TCRdb passed the PCR reads through MiXCR, listing each CDR3 protein once. The sample lists approximately 98,000 distinct CDR3 sequences; around 6.4% were seen once. This material consisted of PBMCs, mostly from graft donor cells, taken 360 days after TCRalphabeta/CD19-depleted stem cell transplant. The receptor was isolated from a male patient aged 2 to 9 who had a stem cell transplant for acute lymphoblastic leukemia, so the T cells may come from the graft donor. The chain carries TRBV2 and TRBJ2-3; D may be TRBD1 (5 bases). CDR3 loop: CASSDQRQLTDTQYF. CDR3 DNA sequence: TGTGCCAGCAGTGACCAGAGACAGCTCACAGATACGCAGTATTTT.